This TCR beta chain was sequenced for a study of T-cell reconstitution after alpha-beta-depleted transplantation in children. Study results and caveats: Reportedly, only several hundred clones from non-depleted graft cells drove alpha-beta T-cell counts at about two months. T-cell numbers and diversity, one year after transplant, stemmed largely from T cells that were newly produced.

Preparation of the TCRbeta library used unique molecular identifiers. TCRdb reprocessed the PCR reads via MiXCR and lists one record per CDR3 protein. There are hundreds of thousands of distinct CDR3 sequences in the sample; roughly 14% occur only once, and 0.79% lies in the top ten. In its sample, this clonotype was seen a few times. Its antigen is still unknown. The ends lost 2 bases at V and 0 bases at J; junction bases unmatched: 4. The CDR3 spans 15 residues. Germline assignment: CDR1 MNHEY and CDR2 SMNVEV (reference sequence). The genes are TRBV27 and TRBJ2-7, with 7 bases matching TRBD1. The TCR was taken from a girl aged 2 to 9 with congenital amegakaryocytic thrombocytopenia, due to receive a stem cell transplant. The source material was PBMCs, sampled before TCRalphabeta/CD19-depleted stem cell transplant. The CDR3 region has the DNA TGTGCCAGCAGTTTAATCAGGGGGTCCTCCTACGAGCAGTACTTC. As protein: CASSLIRGSSYEQYF.